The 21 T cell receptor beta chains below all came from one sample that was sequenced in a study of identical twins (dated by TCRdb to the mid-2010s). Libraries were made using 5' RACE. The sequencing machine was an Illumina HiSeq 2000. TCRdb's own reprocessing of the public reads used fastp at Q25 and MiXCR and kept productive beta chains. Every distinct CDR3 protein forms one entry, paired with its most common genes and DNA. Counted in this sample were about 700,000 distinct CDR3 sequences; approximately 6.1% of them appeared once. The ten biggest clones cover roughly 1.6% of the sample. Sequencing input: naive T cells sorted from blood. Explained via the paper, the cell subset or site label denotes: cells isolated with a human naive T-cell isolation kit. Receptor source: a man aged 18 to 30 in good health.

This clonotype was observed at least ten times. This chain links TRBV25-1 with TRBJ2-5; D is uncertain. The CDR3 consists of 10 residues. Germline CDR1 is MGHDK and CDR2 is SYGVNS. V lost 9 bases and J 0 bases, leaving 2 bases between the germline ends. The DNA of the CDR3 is TGTGCCAGTCACCAAGAGACCCAGTACTTC. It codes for CASHQETQYF.

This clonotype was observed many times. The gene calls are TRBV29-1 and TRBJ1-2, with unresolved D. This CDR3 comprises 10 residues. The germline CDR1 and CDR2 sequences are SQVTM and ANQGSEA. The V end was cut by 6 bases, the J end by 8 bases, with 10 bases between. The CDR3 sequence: CSVGGTGYTF. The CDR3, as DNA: TGCAGCGTCGGCGGAACCGGCTACACCTTC.

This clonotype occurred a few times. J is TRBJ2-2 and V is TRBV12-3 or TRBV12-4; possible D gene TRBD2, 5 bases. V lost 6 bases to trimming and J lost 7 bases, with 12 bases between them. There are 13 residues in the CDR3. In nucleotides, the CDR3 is TGTGCCAGCAGCCCCAGGCGGGTCGGGGAGCTGTTTTTT. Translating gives CASSPRRVGELFF.

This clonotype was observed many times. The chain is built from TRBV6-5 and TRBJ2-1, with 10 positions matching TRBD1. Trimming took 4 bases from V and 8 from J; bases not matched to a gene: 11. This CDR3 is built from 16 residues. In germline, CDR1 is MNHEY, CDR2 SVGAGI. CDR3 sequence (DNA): TGTGCCAGCAGTTCACCCCCGGGACAGGGGAGCCATGAGCAGTTCTTC. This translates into CASSSPPGQGSHEQFF.

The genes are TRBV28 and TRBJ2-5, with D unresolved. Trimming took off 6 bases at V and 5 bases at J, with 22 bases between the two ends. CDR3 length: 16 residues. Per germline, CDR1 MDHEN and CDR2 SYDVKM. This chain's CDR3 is CASRESSGVWWETQYF. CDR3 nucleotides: TGTGCCAGCAGGGAGTCGTCGGGCGTTTGGTGGGAGACCCAGTACTTC. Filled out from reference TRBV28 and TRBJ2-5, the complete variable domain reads DVKVTQSSRYLVKRTGEKVFLECVQDMDHENMFWYRQDPGLGLRLIYFSYDVKMKEKGDIPEGYSVSREKKERFSLILESASTNQTSMYLCASRESSGVWWETQYFGPGTRLLVL.

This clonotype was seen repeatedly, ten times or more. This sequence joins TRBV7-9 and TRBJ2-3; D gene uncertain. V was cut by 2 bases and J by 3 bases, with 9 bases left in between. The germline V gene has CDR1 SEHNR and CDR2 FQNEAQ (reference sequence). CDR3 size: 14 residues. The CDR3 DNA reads TGTGCCAGCAGCTTAACGGGTCCTACAGATACGCAGTATTTT. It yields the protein CASSLTGPTDTQYF.

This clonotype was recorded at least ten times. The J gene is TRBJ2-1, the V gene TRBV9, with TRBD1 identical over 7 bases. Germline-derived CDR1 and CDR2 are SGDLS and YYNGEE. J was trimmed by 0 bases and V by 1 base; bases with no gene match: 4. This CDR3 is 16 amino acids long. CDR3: CASSVSSGGSYNEQFF. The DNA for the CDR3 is TGTGCCAGCAGCGTATCGTCAGGGGGCTCCTACAATGAGCAGTTCTTC.

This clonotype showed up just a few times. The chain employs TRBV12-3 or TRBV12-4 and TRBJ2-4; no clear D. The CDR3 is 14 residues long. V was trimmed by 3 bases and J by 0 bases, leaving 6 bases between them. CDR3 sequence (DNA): TGTGCCAGCAGTTTCAGCGTAGCCAAAAACATTCAGTACTTC. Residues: CASSFSVAKNIQYF.

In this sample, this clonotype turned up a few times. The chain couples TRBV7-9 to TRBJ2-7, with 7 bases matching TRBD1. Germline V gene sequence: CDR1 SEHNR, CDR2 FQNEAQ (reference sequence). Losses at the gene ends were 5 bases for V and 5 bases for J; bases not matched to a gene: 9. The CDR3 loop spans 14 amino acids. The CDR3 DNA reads TGTGCCAGCAGCGAGGGACAGTACTACCACGAGCAGTACGTC. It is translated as CASSEGQYYHEQYV.

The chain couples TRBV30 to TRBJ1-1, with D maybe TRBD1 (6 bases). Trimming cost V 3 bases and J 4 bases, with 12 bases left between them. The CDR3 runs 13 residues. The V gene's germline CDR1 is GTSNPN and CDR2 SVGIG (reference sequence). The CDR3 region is CAWRGGLGTEAFF. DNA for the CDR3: TGTGCCTGGAGGGGGGGGCTGGGCACTGAAGCTTTCTTT.

CDR3 nucleotide sequence: TGCAGTGCTAGAGATGGGTCAGTTTTTAGCAATCAGCCCCAGCATTTT. It specifies CSARDGSVFSNQPQHF. The chain has TRBV20-1 and TRBJ1-5; D gene ambiguous. This CDR3 comprises 16 residues. Germline-derived CDR1 and CDR2 are DFQATT and SNEGSKA (reference sequence). The V end lost 0 bases, the J end lost 0 bases, and 12 bases lay between the germline ends.

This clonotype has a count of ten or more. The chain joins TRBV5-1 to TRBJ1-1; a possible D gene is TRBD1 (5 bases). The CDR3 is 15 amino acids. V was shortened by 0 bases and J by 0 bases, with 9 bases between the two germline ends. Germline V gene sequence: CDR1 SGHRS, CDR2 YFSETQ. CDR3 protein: CASSLGQRMNTEAFF. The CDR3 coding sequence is TGCGCCAGCAGCTTGGGACAGCGTATGAACACTGAAGCTTTCTTT.

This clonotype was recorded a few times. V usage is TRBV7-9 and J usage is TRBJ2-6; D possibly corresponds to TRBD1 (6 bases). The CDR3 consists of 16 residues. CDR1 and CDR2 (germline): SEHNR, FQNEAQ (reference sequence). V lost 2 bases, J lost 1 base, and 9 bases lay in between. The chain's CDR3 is CASSLTRGSGANVLTF. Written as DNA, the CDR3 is TGTGCCAGCAGCTTAACCAGGGGATCTGGGGCCAACGTCCTGACTTTC. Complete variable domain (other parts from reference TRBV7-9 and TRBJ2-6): DTGVSQNPRHKITKRGQNVTFRCDPISEHNRLYWYRQTLGQGPEFLTYFQNEAQLEKSRLLSDRFSAERPKGSFSTLEIQRTEQGDSAMYLCASSLTRGSGANVLTFGAGSRLTVL.

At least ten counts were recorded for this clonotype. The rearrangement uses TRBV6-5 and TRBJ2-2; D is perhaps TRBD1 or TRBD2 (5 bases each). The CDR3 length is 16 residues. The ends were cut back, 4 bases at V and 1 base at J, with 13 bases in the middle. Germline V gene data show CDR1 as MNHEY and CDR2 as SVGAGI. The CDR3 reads CASSSTGTLNTGELFF. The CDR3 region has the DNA TGTGCCAGCAGTTCCACCGGGACCCTGAACACCGGGGAGCTGTTTTTT.

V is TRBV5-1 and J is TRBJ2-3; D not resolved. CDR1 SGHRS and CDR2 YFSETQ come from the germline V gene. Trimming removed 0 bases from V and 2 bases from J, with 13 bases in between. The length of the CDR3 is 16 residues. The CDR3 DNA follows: TGCGCCAGCAGCTTGGCGTCAGGAGAACCCACAGATACGCAGTATTTT. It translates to CASSLASGEPTDTQYF.

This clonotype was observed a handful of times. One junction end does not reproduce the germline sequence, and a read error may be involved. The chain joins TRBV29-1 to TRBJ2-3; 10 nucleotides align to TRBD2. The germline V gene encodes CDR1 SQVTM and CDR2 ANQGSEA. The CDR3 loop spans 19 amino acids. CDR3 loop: CSVEVRTSGVPIYTDTQYF. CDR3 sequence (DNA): TGCAGCGTGGAAGTCAGGACTAGCGGAGTCCCGATCTACACAGATACGCAGTATTTT.

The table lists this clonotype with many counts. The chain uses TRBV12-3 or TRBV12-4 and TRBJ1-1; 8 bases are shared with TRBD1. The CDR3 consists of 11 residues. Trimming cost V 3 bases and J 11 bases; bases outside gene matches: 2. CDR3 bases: TGTGCCAGCAGTTTGGACAGGGTGGCTTTCTTT. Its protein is CASSLDRVAFF.

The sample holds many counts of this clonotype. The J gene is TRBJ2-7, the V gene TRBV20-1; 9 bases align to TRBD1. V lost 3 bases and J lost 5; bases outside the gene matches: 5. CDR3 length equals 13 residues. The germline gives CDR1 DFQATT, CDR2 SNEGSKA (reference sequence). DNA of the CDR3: TGCAGTGCTAGGGGGACAGGGTTAGACGAGCAGTACGTC. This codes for CSARGTGLDEQYV.

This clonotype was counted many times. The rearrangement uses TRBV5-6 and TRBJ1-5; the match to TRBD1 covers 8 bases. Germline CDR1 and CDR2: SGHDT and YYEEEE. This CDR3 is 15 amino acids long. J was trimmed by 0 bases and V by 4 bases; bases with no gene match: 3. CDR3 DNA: TGTGCCAGCAGCAGCAGGGGGCTTAGCAATCAGCCCCAGCATTTT. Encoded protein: CASSSRGLSNQPQHF.

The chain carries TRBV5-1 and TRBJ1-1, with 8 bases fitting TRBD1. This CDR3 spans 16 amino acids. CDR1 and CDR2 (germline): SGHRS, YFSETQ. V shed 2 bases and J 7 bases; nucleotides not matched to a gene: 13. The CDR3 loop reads CASSFRGQGADNEAFF. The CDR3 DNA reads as TGCGCCAGCAGCTTTCGGGGGCAGGGGGCCGATAATGAAGCTTTCTTT.

Here the CDR3 reads CATRQGGQPQHF. DNA of the CDR3: TGTGCCACAAGACAGGGAGGACAGCCCCAGCATTTT. This chain uses TRBV6-2 or TRBV6-3 with TRBJ1-5; 7 nucleotides agree with TRBD1. CDR1 MNHEY and CDR2 SVGEGT come from the germline V gene. The CDR3 spans 12 residues. V was pared by 10 bases and J by 7 bases, with 7 bases of the junction left unmatched.